The rows below give T cell receptor beta chains drawn from one sample of a study of T-cell memory formation after mild COVID-19. TCRdb re-called the 5' RACE reads through MiXCR, storing one row per CDR3 protein. In the table there are around 530,000 distinct CDR3 sequences, roughly 22% of which are singletons. Sequencing was performed on PBMCs or a T cell subset sorted from them (not recorded which). The receptors were gathered from an adult woman who had mild COVID-19 (a few samples of this study predate the infection). Cell type and time point are not known. Each CDR3 is given with its conserved first and last residue. A D gene is named only where the DNA matches it firmly. The listing skips clone size in some rows; elsewhere it reads once, few, many or a size class.

TRBV6-5	NA	NA	TRBJ2-7	TGTGCCAGCAGTTATGGAGAGGTCTACGAGCAGTACTTC	CASSYGEVYEQYF
TRBV12-3/TRBV12-4	TRBD1	NA	TRBJ2-7	TGTGCCAGCAGGACCAGGGGGATGGACGAGCAGTACTTC	CASRTRGMDEQYF
TRBV2	TRBD2	NA	TRBJ2-1	TGTGCCAGCAGTCCACCCCTAGCGGGGGGGTCCTACAATGAGCAGTTCTTC	CASSPPLAGGSYNEQFF
TRBV29-1	NA	few	TRBJ2-7	TGCAGCGCACGTGGGGGCAAACAGGGATGGGAGCAGTACTTC	CSARGGKQGWEQYF
TRBV9	NA	NA	TRBJ2-1	TGTGCCAGCAGCGTAGATTTGAGTCTTAGGGAGTTCTTC	CASSVDLSLREFF
TRBV7-9	NA	NA	TRBJ2-5	TGTGCCAGCAGCAGACCGGGCCCAGAGACCCAGTACTTC	CASSRPGPETQYF
TRBV5-1	NA	few	TRBJ2-7	TGCGCCAGCAGCAGGTCATTAACCCTTGAGCAGTACTTC	CASSRSLTLEQYF
TRBV6-5	NA	few	TRBJ1-1	TGTGCCAGCAGTTTGACCTCACGTAGGGCTGAAGCTTTCTTT	CASSLTSRRAEAFF
TRBV5-1	TRBD1	few	TRBJ1-1	TGCGCCAGCAGCTTCGGACAGGGGCTCCCTGAAGCTTTCTTT	CASSFGQGLPEAFF
TRBV5-4	NA	NA	TRBJ2-7	TGTGCCAGCAGCAACCGGGACGGTAGCTCCTACGAGCAGTACTTC	CASSNRDGSSYEQYF
TRBV7-8	NA	few	TRBJ2-3	TGTGCCAGCAGCTTAGATCGTACCGGCATAGATACGCAGTATTTT	CASSLDRTGIDTQYF
TRBV7-8	NA	many	TRBJ1-1	TGTGCCAGCAGCTTAGCGTTCGTCAGCGAAGCTTTCTTT	CASSLAFVSEAFF
TRBV29-1	TRBD1	once	TRBJ2-3	TGCAGCGTGGGAGGGGACAGGGGGCATAGCACAGATACGCAGTATTTT	CSVGGDRGHSTDTQYF
TRBV7-6	NA	NA	TRBJ1-2	TGTGCCAGCAGCTATGGTGGAGCGGGGGGCTACACCTTC	CASSYGGAGGYTF
TRBV5-4	NA	few	TRBJ2-7	TGTGCCAGCAGCTTAATGACAGGCTACGAGCAGTACTTC	CASSLMTGYEQYF
TRBV4-1	NA	NA	TRBJ1-2	TGCGCCAGCAGCCACGCCCTGGACTCCGGCGGGGGCTACACCTTC	CASSHALDSGGGYTF
TRBV6-2/TRBV6-3	NA	few	TRBJ2-1	TGTGCCAGCAGACCACAGGGACCGGTCAGTCCCAATGAGCAGTTCTTC	CASRPQGPVSPNEQFF
TRBV7-9	NA	NA	TRBJ2-7	TGTGCCAGCAGCCTAAGGGACTTCTACGAGCAGTACTTC	CASSLRDFYEQYF
TRBV10-3	TRBD1	NA	TRBJ1-1	TGTGCCATCAGTGATGCCGGGACAGGGGGCTTTGGGGACACTGAAGCTTTCTTT	CAISDAGTGGFGDTEAFF
TRBV20-1	NA	NA	TRBJ2-3	TGCAGTGCCAAGTACACGCAGTATTTT	CSAKYTQYF
TRBV2	TRBD1	few	TRBJ1-1	TGTGCCAGCAGCTTACAGGGGTTAGCTTTCTTT	CASSLQGLAFF
TRBV5-1	TRBD2	few	TRBJ2-3	TGCGCCAGCAGCTTCATTGTAGGGAGGGACTCAGATACGCAGTATTTT	CASSFIVGRDSDTQYF
TRBV12-3/TRBV12-4	TRBD2	few	TRBJ2-3	TGTGCCAGCAGCCCGGGGGGGGAACCCACAGATACGCAGTATTTT	CASSPGGEPTDTQYF
TRBV9	NA	NA	TRBJ2-3	TGTGCCAGCAGCGTAGATAAGGGGGGCGGCACAGATACGCAGTATTTT	CASSVDKGGGTDTQYF
TRBV27	TRBD2	NA	TRBJ2-5	TGTGCCAGCAGTTTGAGTGGCCCTAGCGGGGGGGCGAGGCAAGAGACCCAGTACTTC	CASSLSGPSGGARQETQYF
TRBV6-6	TRBD2	NA	TRBJ2-1	TGTGCCAGCAGTACATTTAAGACTAGCGGGGGGGCAGGGGAGCAGTTCTTC	CASSTFKTSGGAGEQFF
TRBV9	TRBD2	few	TRBJ2-1	TGTGCCAGCAGCGCCCGCCGCGGGGGGTACAGTAGCAATGAGCAGTTCTTC	CASSARRGGYSSNEQFF
TRBV21-1	NA	NA	TRBJ1-1	TGTGCCATACAGCCTGAAGCTTTCTTT	CAIQPEAFF
TRBV7-2	NA	NA	TRBJ1-2	TGTGCCAGCAGCGACGTCGGATACTATGGCTACACCTTC	CASSDVGYYGYTF
TRBV11-2	NA	NA	TRBJ2-1	TGTGCCAGCAGTTCTCACCCGGGACCAGATAATGAGCAGTTCTTC	CASSSHPGPDNEQFF
TRBV18	TRBD1	few	TRBJ1-5	TGTGCCAGCTCATCTCCGGGACAGGGTTACAATCAGCCCCAGCATTTT	CASSSPGQGYNQPQHF